This T cell receptor beta chain was retrieved from a study of vaccination and CD4 T cells after COVID-19. CD4+ T cells that had been cultured provided DNA sequenced with the Oncomine TCR Beta short-read assay. The authors extracted genomic DNA from cultured CD4+ T cells. From the PCR reads, TCRdb called clonotypes with MiXCR, one entry per CDR3 protein. The sample lists about 7,000 distinct CDR3 sequences, approximately 33% occurring once. Treatment: roughly 11-day PBMC culture with coronavirus spike peptide pools or control peptides (ViraFEST assay). One should note that the unexposed donor's CD4+ T cells were collected before the COVID-19 pandemic (2011-2018). From unexposed donors, CD4+ T cells were probed, cells permitting, with SARS-CoV-2 S/N and four cold-coronavirus spikes. V lost 5 bases and J lost 3, with 17 bases in between. Germline CDR1 and CDR2: MDHEN and SYDVKM. This CDR3 spans 15 amino acids.

As for this clonotype: As yet, its antigen is unknown.

Sequencing was done on a sample of CD4+ T cells from blood, cultured in vitro. This sequence was found in a human donor in good health. The rearrangement joins TRBV28 to TRBJ2-7; tentatively, D is TRBD2 (5 bases). The CDR3 DNA sequence: TGTGCCAGCAGTCCCGCTGGAGGAGGCGGCTACGAGCAGTACTTC. This encodes CASSPAGGGGYEQYF.